A selection of T cell receptor beta chains follows, all from one sample in a study of blood T cells in healthy people across ages. TCRdb re-derived calls from the 5' RACE reads in MiXCR, one entry per CDR3 protein. The sample records 1.6 million or so distinct CDR3 sequences, roughly 30% being singletons. Sequenced material: blood. Receptor source: a woman in her thirties in good health. CDR3s include the opening cysteine and the closing phenylalanine or tryptophan. D genes are given only for firm matches. Clone size appears in some rows only: once, few, many, or a class for an expanded clone.

d_gene: NA
v_gene: TRBV2
j_gene: TRBJ2-5
abundance: few
CDR3aa: CASSVGLLETQYF
CDR3nt: TGTGCCAGCAGTGTTGGACTTCTGGAGACCCAGTACTTC

d_gene: NA
v_gene: TRBV6-5
j_gene: TRBJ2-1
abundance: NA
CDR3aa: CASSYSGTSTRYEQFF
CDR3nt: TGTGCCAGCAGTTACTCCGGAACATCGACTCGATATGAGCAGTTCTTC

d_gene: NA
v_gene: TRBV5-1
j_gene: TRBJ2-6
abundance: NA
CDR3aa: CASSDRSSGANVLTF
CDR3nt: TGCGCCAGCAGCGACAGGAGCTCTGGGGCCAACGTCCTGACTTTC

d_gene: NA
v_gene: TRBV6-6
j_gene: TRBJ2-5
abundance: NA
CDR3aa: CASSSPWLEVQETQYF
CDR3nt: TGTGCCAGCAGTTCCCCCTGGCTGGAAGTCCAAGAGACCCAGTACTTC

d_gene: NA
v_gene: TRBV11-3
j_gene: TRBJ2-3
abundance: few
CDR3aa: CASSLDWTADTQYF
CDR3nt: TGTGCCAGCAGCTTAGATTGGACCGCAGATACGCAGTATTTT

d_gene: TRBD2
v_gene: TRBV7-9
j_gene: TRBJ2-7
abundance: NA
CDR3aa: CASSYSGAGVYEQYF
CDR3nt: TGTGCCAGCAGCTATAGCGGCGCGGGAGTCTACGAGCAGTACTTC

d_gene: NA
v_gene: TRBV20-1
j_gene: TRBJ1-1
abundance: NA
CDR3aa: CSARDSAGRTEAFF
CDR3nt: TGCAGTGCTAGAGATTCGGCAGGGCGGACTGAAGCTTTCTTT

d_gene: NA
v_gene: TRBV4-1
j_gene: TRBJ1-1
abundance: few
CDR3aa: CASSQDMRGSTEAFF
CDR3nt: TGCGCCAGCAGCCAAGATATGAGGGGATCCACTGAAGCTTTCTTT

d_gene: NA
v_gene: TRBV6-2/TRBV6-3
j_gene: TRBJ1-4
abundance: NA
CDR3aa: CASSYQRGKLFF
CDR3nt: TGTGCCAGCAGTTACCAACGCGGAAAACTGTTTTTT

d_gene: NA
v_gene: TRBV9
j_gene: TRBJ2-1
abundance: NA
CDR3aa: CASSGWDSYNEQFF
CDR3nt: TGTGCCAGCAGCGGGTGGGACTCCTACAATGAGCAGTTCTTC

d_gene: NA
v_gene: TRBV2
j_gene: TRBJ1-6
abundance: NA
CDR3aa: CASSVEGGRRFSPLHF
CDR3nt: TGTGCCAGCAGCGTCGAGGGGGGGCGAAGGTTTTCACCCCTCCACTTT

d_gene: NA
v_gene: TRBV9
j_gene: TRBJ1-2
abundance: NA
CDR3aa: CASSVSGQIHYGYTF
CDR3nt: TGTGCCAGCAGCGTGTCAGGACAGATCCACTATGGCTACACCTTC

d_gene: NA
v_gene: TRBV4-2
j_gene: TRBJ1-1
abundance: NA
CDR3aa: CASSQGDRPMNTEAFF
CDR3nt: TGTGCCAGCAGCCAAGGGGACCGCCCCATGAACACTGAAGCTTTCTTT

d_gene: NA
v_gene: TRBV28
j_gene: TRBJ2-1
abundance: once
CDR3aa: CASSSPFSPTSYNEQFF
CDR3nt: TGTGCCAGCAGTTCACCCTTCAGCCCCACCTCCTACAATGAGCAGTTCTTC

d_gene: NA
v_gene: TRBV29-1
j_gene: TRBJ1-2
abundance: NA
CDR3aa: CSVGISPYGYTF
CDR3nt: TGCAGCGTTGGTATCTCTCCCTATGGCTACACCTTC

d_gene: NA
v_gene: TRBV4-2
j_gene: TRBJ1-2
abundance: few
CDR3aa: CASSPAYQQGYGGGYTF
CDR3nt: TGTGCCAGCAGCCCCGCCTACCAACAGGGCTATGGGGGTGGCTACACCTTC

d_gene: NA
v_gene: TRBV10-3
j_gene: TRBJ2-1
abundance: few
CDR3aa: CAISAEYNEQFF
CDR3nt: TGTGCCATCAGTGCTGAATACAATGAGCAGTTCTTC

d_gene: NA
v_gene: TRBV7-3
j_gene: TRBJ2-7
abundance: NA
CDR3aa: CASSLSRSSYNEQYF
CDR3nt: TGTGCCAGCAGCTTAAGCAGAAGCTCCTACAATGAGCAGTACTTC

d_gene: TRBD2
v_gene: TRBV5-1
j_gene: TRBJ2-7
abundance: NA
CDR3aa: CASSGRGLAGMSSEQYF
CDR3nt: TGCGCCAGCAGCGGCCGGGGACTAGCGGGTATGAGCAGCGAGCAGTACTTC

d_gene: NA
v_gene: TRBV6-2/TRBV6-3
j_gene: TRBJ2-7
abundance: few
CDR3aa: CASSDPLPGEQYF
CDR3nt: TGTGCCAGCAGTGACCCATTACCGGGCGAGCAGTACTTC

d_gene: TRBD2
v_gene: TRBV3-1
j_gene: TRBJ2-1
abundance: few
CDR3aa: CASSQVGLAGPRNEQFF
CDR3nt: TGTGCCAGCAGCCAAGTAGGACTAGCGGGACCAAGGAATGAGCAGTTCTTC